Below are 28 T cell receptor beta chains sequenced from a single sample in a study of regulatory dendritic cells for organ transplantation. Assay: immunoSEQ multiplex PCR; the TCRdb copy retains only in-frame clones and omits some. The table includes approximately 35,000 clones, 85% to 90% detected once. The sequencing sample was made of naive CD4+ T cells from blood. Subset noted: CD45RA+ naive T cells. These receptor sequences come from a human donor in good health.

The chain joins TRBV27 to TRBJ2-3; D uncertain. V shed 2 bases and J shed 6 bases, with 9 bases lying between them. Germline CDR1 and CDR2: MNHEY and SMNVEV (reference sequence). This CDR3 has 13 residues. The CDR3 region is CASSLRRLDTQYF. The CDR3 DNA sequence: TGTGCCAGCAGTTTACGCCGTCTGGATACGCAGTATTTT.

The chain couples TRBV6-5 to TRBJ2-7, with a possible D match to TRBD2 (5 bases). In germline, CDR1 is MNHEY, CDR2 SVGAGI. The CDR3 extends over 16 amino acids. The V gene lost 0 bases and the J gene lost 0 bases, with 12 bases spanning the gap. In DNA, the CDR3 is TGTGCCAGCAGTTACTCGAGTACGGGGAGCTCCTACGAGCAGTACTTC. Residues: CASSYSSTGSSYEQYF.

The chain links TRBV18 to TRBJ2-1; TRBD1 might be the D (6 bases). V lost 6 bases and J lost 9, with 21 bases in between. The CDR3 is 15 amino acids. Germline-derived CDR1 and CDR2 are KGHSH and LQKENI. For the CDR3, the DNA is TGTGCCAGCTCCGAGAGTGGGGACACAGGGATTGAGCAGTTCTTC. This translates into CASSESGDTGIEQFF.

In its sample, this clone was seen a few times. CDR3 region: CATTTGNTIYF. The CDR3 bases are TGTGCCACCACGACAGGAAACACCATATATTTT. The gene calls are TRBV6-5 and TRBJ1-3; unclear D gene. V lost 10 bases and J 4 bases, leaving 8 bases between the germline ends. This CDR3 region has 11 residues. The germline V gene has CDR1 MNHEY and CDR2 SVGAGI.

This chain uses TRBV20-1 with TRBJ1-2, with D hard to call. Germline values: CDR1 DFQATT, CDR2 SNEGSKA (reference sequence). This CDR3 has 10 amino acids. The V end was cut by 1 base, the J end by 8 bases, with 5 bases between. The CDR3 bases are TGCAGTGCTAGAGGGACCGGCTACACCTTC. It specifies CSARGTGYTF.

This clone appeared once. This chain links TRBV6-5 with TRBJ1-5; TRBD1 aligns across 7 bases. Germline CDR1 and CDR2: MNHEY and SVGAGI. This CDR3 is 15 amino acids long. With 5 bases clipped from V and 7 bases from J, the junction kept 11 bases outside the gene matches. The CDR3 reads CASSRNRGPGQPQHF. CDR3 in DNA: TGTGCCAGCAGTCGCAACAGGGGCCCTGGGCAGCCCCAGCATTTT.

Only one count was recorded for this clone. The chain has TRBV30 and TRBJ1-1; D possibly corresponds to TRBD1 (5 bases). CDR3 length equals 14 residues. V dropped 3 bases and J dropped 5 bases, with 16 bases sitting between them. Germline CDR1 is GTSNPN and CDR2 is SVGIG (reference sequence). The CDR3 spells CAWSFLLRETEAFF. The CDR3 nucleotides are TGTGCCTGGAGCTTCCTCCTCAGGGAAACTGAAGCTTTCTTT.

The genes are TRBV5-4 and TRBJ2-6; D is perhaps TRBD1 or TRBD2 (6 bases each). The V end was cut by 3 bases, the J end by 4 bases, with 14 bases between. Germline V gene lookup returns CDR1 SGHNT and CDR2 YYREEE (reference sequence). The CDR3 has 16 residues. DNA of the CDR3: TGTGCCAGCAGCTACCGGGGGCATGGCGGGGCCAACGTCCTGACTTTC. Its protein product is CASSYRGHGGANVLTF.

This sequence joins TRBV7-2 and TRBJ2-5; either TRBD1 or TRBD2 may supply D (5 bases each). Germline V lookup: CDR1 SGHTA, CDR2 FQGNSA. This CDR3 is built from 15 residues. V shed 5 bases and J shed 0 bases, with 13 bases lying between them. In DNA, the CDR3 is TGTGCCAGCAGCCGGGACGGTCTCTACCAAGAGACCCAGTACTTC. It is translated as CASSRDGLYQETQYF.

The chain uses TRBV27 and TRBJ2-2, with no clear D. V was trimmed by 2 bases and J by 2 bases, leaving 6 bases between them. This CDR3 comprises 14 residues. Germline-derived CDR1 and CDR2 are MNHEY and SMNVEV (reference sequence). In nucleotides, the CDR3 is TGTGCCAGCAGTTTAAATCGTAACACCGGGGAGCTGTTTTTT. Translation: CASSLNRNTGELFF.

The chain recombines TRBV29-1 with TRBJ1-2; 8 bases are shared with TRBD1. The germline V gene has CDR1 SQVTM and CDR2 ANQGSEA. Trimming at V came to 3 bases and at J to 4 bases, leaving 13 bases not matched to a gene. This CDR3 spans 16 amino acids. The CDR3 bases are TGCAGCGTTGACCGAAACCCTAGACAGGGGTCCTATGGCTACACCTTC. This encodes CSVDRNPRQGSYGYTF.

V usage is TRBV7-9 and J usage is TRBJ2-7; 8 nucleotides agree with TRBD1. The CDR3 has 13 amino acids. Germline lookup yields CDR1 SEHNR and CDR2 FQNEAQ (reference sequence). The V segment lost 5 bases and the J segment 4 bases; nucleotides outside the gene matches: 4. The CDR3 coding sequence is TGTGCCAGCAGCCGTACAGGGGGGTACGAGCAGTACTTC. Translated, it gives CASSRTGGYEQYF. The variable domain in full, completed from reference TRBV7-9 and TRBJ2-7, reads DTGVSQNPRHKITKRGQNVTFRCDPISEHNRLYWYRQTLGQGPEFLTYFQNEAQLEKSRLLSDRFSAERPKGSFSTLEIQRTEQGDSAMYLCASSRTGGYEQYFGPGTRLTVT.

A single count supports this clone. This chain uses TRBV28 with TRBJ2-7; 9 nucleotides match TRBD1. Germline V gene sequence: CDR1 MDHEN, CDR2 SYDVKM. This CDR3 has 15 amino acids. Trimming cost V 6 bases and J 6 bases; bases outside gene matches: 12. As DNA, the CDR3 is TGTGCCAGCAGGTATCGGGACAGGGTGCTTGGCGAGCAGTACTTC. Protein sequence: CASRYRDRVLGEQYF.

The gene calls are TRBV7-2 and TRBJ2-6, with D uncertain. The V and J ends lost 4 bases and 0 bases respectively, with 4 bases between them. CDR3 length: 14 residues. The germline CDR1 and CDR2 sequences are SGHTA and FQGNSA. The CDR3 spells CASSYDSGANVLTF. The CDR3, as DNA: TGTGCCAGCAGCTATGACTCTGGGGCCAACGTCCTGACTTTC.

This clone was seen only once. The chain recombines TRBV2 with TRBJ1-2, with TRBD1 matching 7 bases. The CDR3 is 15 amino acids. Per germline, CDR1 SNHLY and CDR2 FYNNEI. Trimming cost V 10 bases and J 0 bases; bases outside gene matches: 11. The DNA of the CDR3 is TGTGCCACCAACCGGGACAGTGGTGCTAACTATGGCTACACCTTC. Its protein is CATNRDSGANYGYTF.

V gene TRBV5-6 combines with J gene TRBJ1-6; TRBD1 agrees at 11 bases. CDR3 length: 16 amino acids. V dropped 2 bases and J dropped 6; count of bases not matched to a gene: 4. Germline V gene sequence: CDR1 SGHDT, CDR2 YYEEEE. The CDR3 nucleotides read TGTGCCAGCAGCTTCACGGGGACAGGGGGTAATTCACCCCTCCACTTT. Translation gives CASSFTGTGGNSPLHF.

The DNA for the CDR3 is TGTGCCAGCAGTTTTAGCTGGGAGGGGAAGGCCAAAAACATTCAGTACTTC. Translation gives CASSFSWEGKAKNIQYF. V gene TRBV28 combines with J gene TRBJ2-4, with 7 bases matching TRBD2. Germline V gene data show CDR1 as MDHEN and CDR2 as SYDVKM. V lost 3 bases and J lost 1; bases outside the gene matches: 9. The CDR3 has 17 amino acids.

The gene calls are TRBV5-4 and TRBJ2-4; D is possibly TRBD2 (5 bases). The CDR3 extends over 14 amino acids. The V end lost 2 bases, the J end lost 6 bases, and 12 bases lay between the germline ends. Germline V CDR1 and CDR2: SGHNT, YYREEE (reference sequence). The chain's CDR3 is CASSLTGSRNIQYF. Written as DNA, the CDR3 is TGTGCCAGCAGCTTAACGGGGTCTAGAAACATTCAGTACTTC. The entire variable domain, with the rest obtained from reference TRBV5-4 and TRBJ2-4, is as follows: ETGVTQSPTHLIKTRGQQVTLRCSSQSGHNTVSWYQQALGQGPQFIFQYYREEENGRGNFPPRFSGLQFPNYSSELNVNALELDDSALYLCASSLTGSRNIQYFGAGTRLSVL.

This clone appeared once. V and J are TRBV6-6 and TRBJ2-7; D may match TRBD1 or TRBD2 (6 bases each). CDR3 size: 13 residues. V lost 5 bases and J 3 bases, leaving 11 bases between the germline ends. CDR1 is MNHNY and CDR2 is SVGAGI in the germline V gene (reference sequence). The CDR3 is CASSIGGHYEQYF. DNA for the CDR3: TGTGCCAGCAGTATAGGGGGGCACTACGAGCAGTACTTC.

The chain links TRBV21-1 to TRBJ2-3; the table gives TRBD2 as D, unverified against the DNA. TRBV21-1 is tagged as a pseudogene. The CDR3 totals 19 residues. The CDR3 is CASSNGRTSGNKGRDTQYF. DNA for the CDR3: TGTGCCAGCAGCAATGGTAGGACTAGCGGGAATAAAGGGAGAGATACGCAGTATTTT.

The rearrangement uses TRBV6-1 and TRBJ2-3, with TRBD2 matching 8 bases. Unmatched junction bases numbered 4, after V lost 10 bases and J lost 1 base. Germline values: CDR1 MNHNS, CDR2 SASEGT. CDR3 length: 13 residues. Here the CDR3 reads CAIRAGGTDTQYF. For the CDR3, the DNA is TGTGCCATAAGAGCGGGGGGCACAGATACGCAGTATTTT.

V is TRBV7-3 and J is TRBJ1-2; TRBD1 is a possible D gene (5 bases). V gave up 1 base and J gave up 8 bases, with 14 bases separating them. Germline V gene data show CDR1 as SGHTA and CDR2 as FQGTGA. The CDR3 runs to 14 residues. As DNA, the CDR3 is TGTGCCAGCAGCTTAAGGCCGCAGGGAGAAGGCTACACCTTC. It specifies CASSLRPQGEGYTF.

This clone was seen a single time. This chain connects TRBV4-1 to TRBJ2-5; D possibly corresponds to TRBD1 (6 bases). The germline V gene encodes CDR1 MGHRA and CDR2 YSYEKL. The V gene lost 0 bases and the J gene lost 11 bases, with 16 bases spanning the gap. This CDR3 has 14 residues. The DNA of the CDR3 is TGCGCCAGCAGCCAAGAATCACAGGGAAGGGAGCAGTACTTC. This translates into CASSQESQGREQYF.

The CDR3, as DNA: TGCAGCGTTGGGTCAGGTTTAATGAACACTGAAGCTTTCTTT. Protein: CSVGSGLMNTEAFF. J is TRBJ1-1 and V is TRBV29-1; no definite D call. The CDR3 sequence is 14 residues long. V gave up 4 bases and J gave up 0 bases, with 12 bases separating them. The germline CDR1 and CDR2 sequences are SQVTM and ANQGSEA.

V gene TRBV4-3 combines with J gene TRBJ1-4; the D is unclear. Trimming shortened V by 1 base and J by 3 bases, and 9 bases separated the two germline ends. The CDR3 sequence is 15 residues long. The germline gives CDR1 LGHNA, CDR2 YSLEER. CDR3 sequence: CASSQVHGPNEKLFF. For the CDR3, the DNA is TGCGCCAGCAGCCAAGTCCACGGCCCTAATGAAAAACTGTTTTTT.

The chain employs TRBV7-2 and TRBJ2-7, with D perhaps TRBD1 (5 bases). Germline assignment: CDR1 SGHTA and CDR2 FQGNSA. Trimming took off 2 bases at V and 0 bases at J, with 11 bases between the two ends. The CDR3 length is 15 residues. The CDR3 nucleotides read TGTGCCAGCAGCTTAATGGGGCAAATCTCCTACGAGCAGTACTTC. Translating gives CASSLMGQISYEQYF.

V is TRBV9 and J is TRBJ1-1; tentative D call: TRBD1 (6 bases). CDR3 length equals 14 residues. V was cut by 4 bases and J by 1 base, with 11 bases left in between. Germline V gives CDR1 SGDLS, CDR2 YYNGEE. DNA of the CDR3: TGTGCCAGCAGCCCCAGGGGCGGGAACACTGAAGCTTTCTTT. Protein: CASSPRGGNTEAFF.

This chain joins TRBV28 and TRBJ2-2, with 10 bases lining up with TRBD1. After removal of 2 bases from V and 6 bases from J, the junction contained 18 bases not matched to a gene. CDR1 is MDHEN, CDR2 SYDVKM, per germline. This CDR3 has 20 residues. The CDR3 spells CASSLVPNTRDRGSPGELFF. DNA for the CDR3: TGTGCCAGCAGTTTAGTACCGAACACCCGGGACAGGGGATCCCCCGGGGAGCTGTTTTTT.